This T cell receptor (beta chain) appears in the sequencing data of a study of T cell responses to AZD1222 COVID-19 vaccine. This table comes from immunoSEQ multiplex PCR, and its TCRdb copy is limited to in-frame clones, with some not included. Here the sample spans fewer than 200,000 clones, approximately 90% being singletons. Germline lookup yields CDR1 SGHNT and CDR2 YYREEE (reference sequence). The CDR3 is 15 amino acids. V was trimmed by 0 bases and J by 3 bases, leaving 9 bases between them. Sample: peripheral blood, taken 28 days after the second dose of the MenACWY control vaccine. The source is an adult who received the MenACWY meningococcal vaccine as a control. The V gene is TRBV5-4, the J gene TRBJ2-2; TRBD1 might be the D (5 bases). This CDR3 reads CASSLVGVDTGELFF. CDR3 DNA sequence: TGTGCCAGCAGCTTGGTAGGGGTGGACACCGGGGAGCTGTTTTTT.